This is a list of T cell receptor beta chains from one sample in a study of blood T cell repertoires in COVID-19. Assay used: immunoSEQ multiplex PCR; TCRdb lists only in-frame clones, some missing. The data hold a few hundred thousand clones, with approximately 88% observed a single time. What was sequenced was peripheral blood. All receptors come from a woman in her forties or fifties with active or convalescent COVID-19. Each CDR3 is given with its conserved first and last residue. A D gene is named only where the DNA matches it firmly. Clone size is not always given. Where it is, it says once, few, many or a class for expanded clones.

>TRBV18|.|TRBJ1-1|.
CASSLVNTEAFF
TGTGCCAGCTCACTCGTAAACACTGAAGCTTTCTTT
>TRBV7-2|.|TRBJ1-6|.
CASSLEPGNSPLHF
TGTGCCAGCAGCTTAGAACCAGGGAATTCACCCCTCCACTTT
>TRBV4-3|.|TRBJ2-7|.
CASSRDHVDEQYF
TGCGCCAGTTCGCGGGATCATGTGGACGAGCAGTACTTC
>TRBV13|.|TRBJ2-7|.
CASSFNYEQYF
TGTGCCAGCAGCTTTAATTACGAGCAGTACTTC
>TRBV7-8|.|TRBJ1-4|.
CASSFRKSSAEKLFF
TGTGCCAGCAGCTTTCGTAAAAGTAGTGCTGAAAAACTGTTTTTT
>TRBV6-6|.|TRBJ1-6|.
CASSYSGGDNSPLHF
TGTGCCAGCAGTTACTCCGGGGGGGATAATTCACCCCTCCACTTT
>TRBV7-8|TRBD1|TRBJ1-1|.
CASSLNPGTANTEAFF
TGTGCCAGCAGCTTAAACCCCGGGACAGCGAACACTGAAGCTTTCTTT
>TRBV24-1|TRBD2|TRBJ2-1|.
CATSDFGAGVAGEQFF
TGTGCCACCAGTGATTTCGGAGCGGGAGTGGCTGGTGAGCAGTTCTTC
>TRBV30|.|TRBJ1-4|.
CAWSSLRTWGGEVTNEKLFF
TGTGCCTGGAGTTCCCTCCGTACCTGGGGAGGGGAAGTAACTAATGAAAAACTGTTTTTT
>TRBV20-1|.|TRBJ1-2|.
CSARIYGYTF
TGCAGTGCCAGGATCTATGGCTACACCTTC
>TRBV4-3|.|TRBJ1-2|once
CASSQDRARVGGYTF
TGCGCCAGCAGCCAAGATCGGGCCAGGGTGGGCGGCTACACCTTC
>TRBV7-9|TRBD2|TRBJ2-7|.
CASSLGLLAGDEQYF
TGTGCCAGCAGCTTAGGGCTCCTAGCGGGAGACGAGCAGTACTTC
>TRBV4-1|.|TRBJ2-3|.
CASSQDFTDTQYF
TGCGCCAGCAGCCAAGACTTCACAGATACGCAGTATTTT
>TRBV13|.|TRBJ1-2|.
CASSLGRFSGGLYGYTF
TGTGCCAGCAGCTTAGGCCGCTTTTCCGGAGGGCTCTATGGCTACACCTTC
>TRBV28|.|TRBJ1-1|.
CASSRMGDKNTEAFF
TGTGCCAGCAGTCGAATGGGCGATAAGAACACTGAAGCTTTCTTT
>TRBV5-1|.|TRBJ2-1|few
CASTFPGQPYNEQFF
TGCGCCAGCACCTTCCCCGGACAGCCCTACAATGAGCAGTTCTTC
>TRBV10-3|.|TRBJ2-1|.
CAISGQNEQFF
TGTGCCATCAGTGGACAGAATGAGCAGTTCTTC
>TRBV30|TRBD1|TRBJ2-7|.
CALDRVISYEQYF
TGTGCCTTGGACAGGGTCATCTCCTACGAGCAGTACTTC
>TRBV6-5|.|TRBJ1-5|.
CASSPRGGSNQPQHF
TGTGCCAGCAGTCCCAGGGGTGGAAGCAATCAGCCCCAGCATTTT
>TRBV5-1|.|TRBJ1-4|.
CASSKGQGISITNEKLFF
TGCGCCAGCAGTAAAGGGCAGGGGATCTCCATAACTAATGAAAAACTGTTTTTT
>TRBV27|.|TRBJ1-1|few
CASSFGGPAFF
TGTGCCAGCAGTTTTGGCGGTCCGGCTTTCTTT
>TRBV4-1|.|TRBJ1-3|.
CASSPSQGFSGNTIYF
TGCGCCAGCAGTCCGAGTCAGGGGTTCTCTGGAAACACCATATATTTT